These 23 T cell receptor beta chains originate from one sample sequenced in a study of cytomegalovirus exposure and HLA in healthy donors. The PCR ran on 60 Vbeta and 13 Jbeta primers. Generated by immunoSEQ multiplex PCR, the TCRdb table keeps only in-frame clones and is missing some. The profile shows nearly 110,000 clones, around 69% of them singletons. The source material was PBMCs. The receptors here all came from a man younger than 35 in good health and CMV-seronegative.

The chain uses TRBV6-5 and TRBJ2-3, with D perhaps matching TRBD1 (6 bases). Germline CDR1 is MNHEY and CDR2 is SVGAGI. The V gene lost 2 bases and the J gene lost 6 bases, with 12 bases spanning the gap. The CDR3 is made up of 14 amino acids. The CDR3 sequence: CASSYTGTGDTQYF. The CDR3 DNA reads TGTGCCAGCAGTTACACAGGGACGGGTGATACGCAGTATTTT.

The J gene is TRBJ2-7, the V gene TRBV5-1, with TRBD1 matching 7 bases. The CDR3 runs to 14 residues. V shed 0 bases and J 2 bases; nucleotides not matched to a gene: 2. CDR1 SGHRS and CDR2 YFSETQ come from the germline V gene. The CDR3 DNA follows: TGCGCCAGCAGCTTGGCGGGACAGCCCTACGAGCAGTACTTC. The encoded protein is CASSLAGQPYEQYF. Full variable domain (remainder filled in from reference TRBV5-1 and TRBJ2-7): KAGVTQTPRYLIKTRGQQVTLSCSPISGHRSVSWYQQTPGQGLQFLFEYFSETQRNKGNFPGRFSGRQFSNSRSEMNVSTLELGDSALYLCASSLAGQPYEQYFGPGTRLTVT.

The gene calls are TRBV5-6 and TRBJ2-7, with D possibly TRBD1 on 6 matching bases. Trimming removed 4 bases at V and 4 bases at J, with 21 bases between. CDR1 is SGHDT, CDR2 YYEEEE, per germline. The CDR3 length is 16 residues. The DNA of the CDR3 is TGTGCCAGCAGCCCAAGGAAAACAGGGTTACTGTACGAGCAGTACTTC. It is translated as CASSPRKTGLLYEQYF.

Here the CDR3 reads CASSGNRGLGNQPQHF. CDR3 nucleotide sequence: TGTGCCAGCAGTGGGAACAGGGGGCTCGGCAATCAGCCCCAGCATTTT. V and J are TRBV6-1 and TRBJ1-5, with 9 bases fitting TRBD1. The V gene's germline CDR1 is MNHNS and CDR2 SASEGT. The CDR3 is made up of 16 amino acids. Losses at the gene ends were 4 bases for V and 2 bases for J; bases not matched to a gene: 6.

V usage is TRBV14 and J usage is TRBJ1-3; D unresolved. This CDR3 comprises 15 residues. Germline values: CDR1 SGHDN, CDR2 FVKESK. V dropped 1 base and J dropped 0 bases, with 7 bases sitting between them. The CDR3 protein is CASSQVPLSGNTIYF. The CDR3 nucleotides read TGTGCCAGCAGCCAAGTTCCCCTCTCTGGAAACACCATATATTTT.

V and J are TRBV29-1 and TRBJ1-1; D might be TRBD1 (5 bases). This CDR3 is 13 amino acids long. With 2 bases removed from V and 0 bases from J, the gap between germline ends came to 7 bases. Germline assignment: CDR1 SQVTM and CDR2 ANQGSEA. DNA for the CDR3: TGCAGCGTTGAACAGGGTTTGAACACTGAAGCTTTCTTT. Translation: CSVEQGLNTEAFF.

V usage is TRBV18 and J usage is TRBJ2-5; D ambiguous. The V gene's germline CDR1 is KGHSH and CDR2 LQKENI. CDR3 length equals 13 residues. Deletions cut 3 bases from V and 4 bases from J, with 9 bases between. This chain's CDR3 is CASSPLVGETQYF. For the CDR3, the DNA is TGTGCCAGCTCACCGCTAGTCGGAGAGACCCAGTACTTC.

The genes are TRBV6-1 and TRBJ2-7, with D perhaps TRBD1 (6 bases). The CDR3 sequence is 15 residues long. Germline CDR1 and CDR2: MNHNS and SASEGT. V shed 5 bases and J shed 0 bases, with 14 bases lying between them. CDR3 bases: TGTGCCAGCAGTAAACAGGGCCTGAGCTCCTACGAGCAGTACTTC. Translation gives CASSKQGLSSYEQYF.

The chain uses TRBV20-1 and TRBJ2-1; D remains ambiguous. Germline loops: CDR1 DFQATT, CDR2 SNEGSKA (reference sequence). The CDR3 sequence is 11 residues long. V dropped 1 base and J dropped 6 bases, with 4 bases sitting between them. The CDR3 is CSARGSNEQFF. DNA of the CDR3: TGCAGTGCTAGAGGGAGCAATGAGCAGTTCTTC.

The chain links TRBV19 to TRBJ2-5; TRBD2 agrees at 13 bases. This CDR3 is built from 15 residues. CDR1 is LNHDA and CDR2 is SQIVND in the germline V gene (reference sequence). V dropped 5 bases and J dropped 4; count of bases not matched to a gene: 4. The CDR3 here is CASSSGTSGAETQYF. The CDR3 region has the DNA TGTGCCAGTAGTTCAGGGACTAGCGGGGCAGAGACCCAGTACTTC.

J is TRBJ2-1 and V is TRBV9; 8 bases line up with TRBD2. The ends lost 3 bases at V and 7 bases at J; junction bases unmatched: 3. This CDR3 region has 13 residues. Germline V gives CDR1 SGDLS, CDR2 YYNGEE. CDR3 nucleotide sequence: TGTGCCAGCAGCGCTGGGACTAGGAATGAGCAGTTCTTC. Amino acids: CASSAGTRNEQFF.

J is TRBJ1-5 and V is TRBV5-5; D perhaps matches TRBD1 (5 bases). Germline CDR1 is SGHKS and CDR2 is YYEKEE (reference sequence). This CDR3 contains 15 residues. V was shortened by 1 base and J by 4 bases, with 12 bases between the two germline ends. The CDR3 sequence is CASSLRPEGNQPQHF. The CDR3 DNA follows: TGTGCCAGCAGCTTGCGGCCGGAGGGGAATCAGCCCCAGCATTTT.

V usage is TRBV19 and J usage is TRBJ1-1; D possibly corresponds to TRBD1 (5 bases). CDR1 and CDR2 from the germline V gene are LNHDA and SQIVND (reference sequence). The CDR3 length is 14 residues. Trimming removed 4 bases at V and 5 bases at J, with 14 bases between. The CDR3 reads CASSTPAGGTEAFF. CDR3 bases: TGTGCCAGTAGTACCCCGGCGGGGGGAACTGAAGCTTTCTTT.

J is TRBJ2-1 and V is TRBV9; 9 bases agree with TRBD2. This CDR3 comprises 16 residues. Per germline, CDR1 SGDLS and CDR2 YYNGEE. After removal of 2 bases from V and 2 bases from J, the junction contained 5 bases not matched to a gene. CDR3 loop: CASSVGGGVAYNEQFF. In DNA, the CDR3 is TGTGCCAGCAGCGTTGGCGGGGGGGTTGCCTACAATGAGCAGTTCTTC.

This clone showed up just a few times. The chain combines TRBV27 with TRBJ2-6; tentatively, D is TRBD2 (6 bases). The CDR3 sequence is 16 residues long. Germline CDR1 reads MNHEY; CDR2 reads SMNVEV (reference sequence). Trimming removed 1 base at V and 3 bases at J, with 10 bases between. CDR3 in amino acids: CASSLLAGFGANVLTF. The DNA of the CDR3 is TGTGCCAGCAGTTTATTGGCGGGGTTTGGGGCCAACGTCCTGACTTTC.

The chain carries TRBV10-3 and TRBJ1-3; D remains unclear. Germline assignment: CDR1 ENHRY and CDR2 SYGVKD. V lost 6 bases and J lost 7, with 10 bases in between. CDR3 length equals 12 residues. CDR3 region: CAISLGSNTIYF. CDR3 bases: TGTGCCATCAGCCTTGGGAGTAACACCATATATTTT.

The chain links TRBV19 to TRBJ2-7; 7 positions match TRBD1. The CDR3 length is 13 residues. The junction had 0 bases not matched to a gene; V was cut back by 1 base and J by 3 bases. The V gene's germline CDR1 is LNHDA and CDR2 SQIVND (reference sequence). Here the CDR3 reads CASSIAGGYEQYF. CDR3 coding DNA: TGTGCCAGTAGTATAGCAGGGGGCTACGAGCAGTACTTC.

This chain links TRBV6-4 with TRBJ2-1, with 11 bases matching TRBD2. V shed 3 bases and J 8 bases; nucleotides not matched to a gene: 3. The CDR3 consists of 14 residues. From germline, CDR1 is MRHNA and CDR2 SNTAGT. For the CDR3, the DNA is TGTGCCAGCAGTGAGTTAGCGGGGGGGTATGAGCAGTTCTTC. Translation gives CASSELAGGYEQFF.

The CDR3 bases are TGCAGCGTTGGGACAGGCCCAACTGAAGCTTTCTTT. It specifies CSVGTGPTEAFF. The chain has TRBV29-1 and TRBJ1-1, with TRBD1 identical over 7 bases. V lost 4 bases, J lost 5 bases, and 4 bases stayed unmatched. The length of the CDR3 is 12 residues. The germline V gene has CDR1 SQVTM and CDR2 ANQGSEA. Drawing the rest from reference TRBV29-1 and TRBJ1-1, the complete variable domain is SAVISQKPSRDICQRGTSLTIQCQVDSQVTMMFWYRQQPGQSLTLIATANQGSEATYESGFVIDKFPISRPNLTFSTLTVSNMSPEDSSIYLCSVGTGPTEAFFGQGTRLTVV.

The chain recombines TRBV18 with TRBJ2-7; a possible D gene is TRBD2 (6 bases). The CDR3 is made up of 15 amino acids. The V gene lost 3 bases and the J gene lost 5 bases, with 17 bases spanning the gap. Germline CDR1 KGHSH, CDR2 LQKENI. Written as DNA, the CDR3 is TGTGCCAGCTCACCGAGACTAGGAAGTTTTGACGAGCAGTACTTC. As protein: CASSPRLGSFDEQYF. The variable domain in full, with the rest retrieved from reference TRBV18 and TRBJ2-7, is NAGVMQNPRHLVRRRGQEARLRCSPMKGHSHVYWYRQLPEEGLKFMVYLQKENIIDESGMPKERFSAEFPKEGPSILRIQQVVRGDSAAYFCASSPRLGSFDEQYFGPGTRLTVT.

The chain uses TRBV20-1 and TRBJ2-7; no reliable D call. This CDR3 contains 11 residues. Between the trimmed V and J ends, which lost 8 bases and 5 bases, there was a span of 13 bases. The germline V gene encodes CDR1 DFQATT and CDR2 SNEGSKA (reference sequence). As DNA, the CDR3 is TGCAGTCCTGCCCGAGCTGACGAGCAGTACTTC. Translating it yields CSPARADEQYF.

The chain couples TRBV7-8 to TRBJ2-1; a weak D match, TRBD2 (5 bases). V was trimmed by 8 bases and J by 3 bases, leaving 11 bases between them. Germline V CDR1 and CDR2: SGHVS, FQNEAQ. CDR3 size: 13 residues. The CDR3 DNA follows: TGTGCCAGCGTTCACCGGGACTACAATGAGCAGTTCTTC. This encodes CASVHRDYNEQFF.

This chain connects TRBV7-8 to TRBJ2-7; D perhaps matches TRBD1 (5 bases). This CDR3 spans 13 amino acids. The V and J ends lost 3 bases and 6 bases respectively, with 12 bases between them. Looked up from germline, CDR1 is SGHVS and CDR2 is FQNEAQ. The CDR3 DNA reads TGTGCCAGCAGCTTGGCAGGGATACGCGAGCAGTACTTC. Translating gives CASSLAGIREQYF. Looking up the rest from reference TRBV7-8 and TRBJ2-7 gives the full variable domain: GAGVSQSPRYKVAKRGQDVALRCDPISGHVSLFWYQQALGQGPEFLTYFQNEAQLDKSGLPSDRFFAERPEGSVSTLKIQRTQQEDSAVYLCASSLAGIREQYFGPGTRLTVT.